This passage covers 22 T cell receptor beta chains from one sample sequenced in a study of blood T cell repertoires in COVID-19. The data were produced by immunoSEQ multiplex PCR, yet TCRdb's version contains in-frame clones alone and is incomplete. The profile shows 60,000 to 75,000 clones, around 90% of them singletons. Sequenced input: peripheral blood. These receptors were obtained from a woman between 50 and 59 years old with COVID-19, enrolled during active disease.

The gene calls are TRBV19 and TRBJ2-7; TRBD2 is a possible D gene (6 bases). Germline assignment: CDR1 LNHDA and CDR2 SQIVND (reference sequence). V was cut by 5 bases and J by 7 bases, with 12 bases left in between. CDR3 length: 12 amino acids. This CDR3 is CASSVWGGEQYF. The CDR3 nucleotides read TGTGCCAGTAGTGTCTGGGGAGGAGAGCAGTACTTC.

J is TRBJ1-4 and V is TRBV4-1, with 9 nucleotides matching TRBD1. V lost 6 bases to trimming and J lost 15 bases; unmatched junction nucleotides: 14. CDR3 length: 14 amino acids. Germline CDR1 is MGHRA and CDR2 is YSYEKL. CDR3 sequence (DNA): TGCGCCAGCAGACCCCCGGGACAGGGATTTCAAGTGTTTTTT. It translates to CASRPPGQGFQVFF.

The rearrangement links TRBV5-1 to TRBJ2-5, with D uncertain. Trimming took 4 bases from V and 5 from J, leaving 15 bases between them. Per the germline V gene, CDR1 is SGHRS and CDR2 is YFSETQ. The CDR3 contains 14 residues. The CDR3 DNA is TGCGCCAGCAGCCCGAGAACCGACATGGAGACCCAGTACTTC. This codes for CASSPRTDMETQYF. Drawing the rest from reference TRBV5-1 and TRBJ2-5, the complete variable domain is KAGVTQTPRYLIKTRGQQVTLSCSPISGHRSVSWYQQTPGQGLQFLFEYFSETQRNKGNFPGRFSGRQFSNSRSEMNVSTLELGDSALYLCASSPRTDMETQYFGPGTRLLVL.

V and J are TRBV29-1 and TRBJ2-7, with 7 bases lining up with TRBD1. The germline CDR1 and CDR2 sequences are SQVTM and ANQGSEA. The CDR3 runs 14 residues. Losses at the gene ends were 6 bases for V and 3 bases for J; bases not matched to a gene: 11. CDR3 amino acids: CSVINRDSGYEQYF. CDR3 bases: TGCAGCGTCATAAACCGGGACAGCGGCTACGAGCAGTACTTC.

J is TRBJ1-6 and V is TRBV6-2 or TRBV6-3, with D unclear. The germline V and J ends were trimmed by 6 bases and 9 bases, with 21 bases remaining between them. CDR3 length equals 16 residues. Germline V gene data show CDR1 as MNHEY and CDR2 as SVGEGT. The CDR3 coding sequence is TGTGCCAGCAGATACCCCTGGGCCGCGCAAGGTTCACCCCTCCACTTT. Its protein product is CASRYPWAAQGSPLHF.

V usage is TRBV4-1 and J usage is TRBJ1-4, with 7 bases identical to TRBD1. The V and J ends lost 6 bases and 1 base, in that order; junction bases with no gene match: 11. The CDR3 covers 17 residues. Per the germline V gene, CDR1 is MGHRA and CDR2 is YSYEKL. The CDR3 here is CASSHPGQARTNEKLFF. In nucleotides, the CDR3 is TGCGCCAGCAGTCACCCCGGACAGGCTAGAACTAATGAAAAACTGTTTTTT.

The chain carries TRBV11-2 and TRBJ2-7; no definite D call. The CDR3 contains 14 residues. The V gene lost 5 bases and the J gene lost 6 bases, with 17 bases spanning the gap. CDR1 and CDR2 (germline): SGHAT, FQNNGV. CDR3 sequence (DNA): TGTGCCAGCAGCCCCCAGATCCCTTCCCCCGAGCAGTACTTC. This gives the protein CASSPQIPSPEQYF.

This chain connects TRBV9 to TRBJ2-3; D ambiguous. The CDR3 has 12 amino acids. Germline loops: CDR1 SGDLS, CDR2 YYNGEE. Trimming took 4 bases from V and 6 from J, leaving 9 bases between them. For the CDR3, the DNA is TGTGCCAGCAGCCGGTCCTTGGATACGCAGTATTTT. Encoded protein: CASSRSLDTQYF.

This sequence joins TRBV28 and TRBJ2-1, with 7 positions matching TRBD2. This CDR3 has 16 amino acids. V lost 8 bases, J lost 2 bases, and 12 bases stayed unmatched. Germline V gives CDR1 MDHEN, CDR2 SYDVKM. Written as DNA, the CDR3 is TGTGCCAGCTCCGACGGCGGGAGACGTACCTACAATGAGCAGTTCTTC. Its translation is CASSDGGRRTYNEQFF. Full variable domain (remainder filled in from reference TRBV28 and TRBJ2-1): DVKVTQSSRYLVKRTGEKVFLECVQDMDHENMFWYRQDPGLGLRLIYFSYDVKMKEKGDIPEGYSVSREKKERFSLILESASTNQTSMYLCASSDGGRRTYNEQFFGPGTRLTVL.

This clone was recorded once. The J gene is TRBJ1-1, the V gene TRBV9, with D unresolved. Germline CDR1 is SGDLS and CDR2 is YYNGEE. The CDR3 spans 13 residues. V was cut by 4 bases and J by 0 bases, with 7 bases left in between. CDR3 DNA: TGTGCCAGCAGCCCCAGGATGAACACTGAAGCTTTCTTT. It yields the protein CASSPRMNTEAFF.

The rearrangement joins TRBV9 to TRBJ2-1; D possibly corresponds to TRBD2 (6 bases). Trimming shortened V by 3 bases and J by 7 bases, and 20 bases separated the two germline ends. Germline CDR1 and CDR2: SGDLS and YYNGEE. The CDR3 covers 16 residues. CDR3 sequence: CASSETRASQENEQFF. DNA for the CDR3: TGTGCCAGCAGCGAGACTAGGGCTAGCCAGGAGAATGAGCAGTTCTTC.

The chain is built from TRBV19 and TRBJ1-5; D may be TRBD1 (6 bases). Germline V CDR1 and CDR2: LNHDA, SQIVND (reference sequence). The CDR3 covers 13 residues. Trimming removed 6 bases at V and 7 bases at J, with 13 bases between. This CDR3 is CASSMTGEQPQHF. Here the CDR3 DNA reads TGTGCCAGTAGCATGACAGGTGAACAGCCCCAGCATTTT.

This CDR3 is CASSSDRRGMVYNSPLHF. The CDR3 nucleotides are TGTGCCAGCAGCTCGGACAGGAGAGGGATGGTCTATAATTCACCCCTCCACTTT. This chain links TRBV5-6 with TRBJ1-6; 7 bases agree with TRBD1. Per the germline V gene, CDR1 is SGHDT and CDR2 is YYEEEE. This CDR3 region has 18 residues. Trimming took 3 bases from V and 3 from J; bases not matched to a gene: 12.

The chain carries TRBV11-2 and TRBJ2-7, with D maybe TRBD2 (5 bases). The germline gives CDR1 SGHAT, CDR2 FQNNGV. The germline V and J ends were trimmed by 5 bases and 3 bases, with 11 bases remaining between them. The CDR3 covers 13 residues. CDR3 DNA: TGTGCCAGCAGCCCAAGACGGGACTACGAGCAGTACTTC. Protein: CASSPRRDYEQYF.

V gene TRBV4-1 combines with J gene TRBJ1-4; 7 bases map to TRBD1. V lost 0 bases and J lost 1; bases outside the gene matches: 5. The CDR3 totals 17 residues. Per the germline V gene, CDR1 is MGHRA and CDR2 is YSYEKL. The CDR3 here is CASSQEEGAVTNEKLFF. The CDR3 DNA is TGCGCCAGCAGCCAAGAGGAGGGGGCAGTAACTAATGAAAAACTGTTTTTT.

This rearrangement joins TRBV14 to TRBJ1-2; 11 nucleotides align to TRBD1. The germline CDR1 and CDR2 sequences are SGHDN and FVKESK. The CDR3 runs 15 residues. Trimming cost V 4 bases and J 4 bases; bases outside gene matches: 5. The CDR3: CASSRTGGAIYGYTF. Here the CDR3 DNA reads TGTGCCAGCAGCCGGACAGGGGGCGCGATCTATGGCTACACCTTC.

The chain combines TRBV4-1 with TRBJ1-5; D uncertain. Trimming cost V 3 bases and J 0 bases, with 9 bases left between them. The germline V gene encodes CDR1 MGHRA and CDR2 YSYEKL. This CDR3 comprises 15 residues. This CDR3 reads CASSHSEGSNQPQHF. The CDR3 nucleotides read TGCGCCAGCAGCCACAGTGAGGGTAGCAATCAGCCCCAGCATTTT.

In the case of this clone: The junction departs from germline at one end; a sequencing error may be responsible. The chain employs TRBV4-1 and TRBJ2-7, with 7 bases lining up with TRBD2. The CDR3 contains 14 residues. CDR1 MGHRA and CDR2 YSYEKL come from the germline V gene. The CDR3 sequence is CASSQEGRLSGMHF. DNA of the CDR3: TGCGCCAGCAGCCAAGAAGGGAGGCTGAGCGGGATGCACTTC.

The J gene is TRBJ1-2, the V gene TRBV28; 7 bases match TRBD1. Germline values: CDR1 MDHEN, CDR2 SYDVKM. J was trimmed by 4 bases and V by 5 bases; bases with no gene match: 7. The CDR3 spans 14 residues. The CDR3 protein is CASSDDRVTYGYTF. The CDR3 bases are TGTGCCAGCAGTGATGACAGGGTTACCTATGGCTACACCTTC.

As to this clone: Mismatch with germline at one junction end may stem from a read error. Other nucleotide sequences from this sample produce the same CDR3. The rearrangement links TRBV19 to TRBJ2-7; 11 bases map to TRBD1. The length of the CDR3 is 15 residues. Germline V CDR1 and CDR2: LNHDA, SQIVND (reference sequence). DNA of the CDR3: TGCGCCAGCCGCCTCCGGGACAGGGGGGACTACGAGCAGTACTTC. This encodes CASRLRDRGDYEQYF.

The chain uses TRBV19 and TRBJ1-5, with D possibly TRBD1 on 6 matching bases. In germline, CDR1 is LNHDA, CDR2 SQIVND (reference sequence). This CDR3 has 13 residues. V was clipped by 6 bases and J by 4 bases, with 10 bases between them. The CDR3 DNA reads as TGTGCCAGTAGCCCAGGGGCGAATCAGCCCCAGCATTTT. It encodes CASSPGANQPQHF.

The chain joins TRBV5-1 to TRBJ2-7; possible D gene TRBD1, 6 bases. There are 14 residues in the CDR3. The V and J ends lost 7 bases and 1 base respectively, with 15 bases between them. Germline CDR1 reads SGHRS; CDR2 reads YFSETQ. Written as DNA, the CDR3 is TGCGCCAGCGCAGAACAGGGAGTTTCCTACGAGCAGTACTTC. Translating it yields CASAEQGVSYEQYF.